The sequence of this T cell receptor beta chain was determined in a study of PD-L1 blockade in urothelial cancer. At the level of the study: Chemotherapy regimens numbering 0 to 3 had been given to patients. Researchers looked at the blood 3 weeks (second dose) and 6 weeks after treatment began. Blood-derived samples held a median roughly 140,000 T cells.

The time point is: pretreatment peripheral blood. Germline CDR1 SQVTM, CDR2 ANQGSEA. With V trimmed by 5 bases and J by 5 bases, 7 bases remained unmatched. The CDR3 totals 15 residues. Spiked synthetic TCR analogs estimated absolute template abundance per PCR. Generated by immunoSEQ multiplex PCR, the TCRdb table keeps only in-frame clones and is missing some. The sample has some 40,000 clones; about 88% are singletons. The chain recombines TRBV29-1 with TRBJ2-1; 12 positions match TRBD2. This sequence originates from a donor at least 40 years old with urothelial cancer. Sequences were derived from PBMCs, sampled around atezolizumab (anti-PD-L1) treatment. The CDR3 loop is CSVPGTSGPNNEQFF. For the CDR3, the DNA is TGCAGCGTTCCCGGGACTAGCGGGCCAAACAATGAGCAGTTCTTC.